The 8 T cell receptor beta chains below all came from one sample that was sequenced in a study of early stage breast cancer tumors. Clones were read by immunoSEQ multiplex PCR, and TCRdb kept only the in-frame ones, dropping some. This table holds around 30,000 clones, almost 75% found once. The sequencing sample was made of breast tumor tissue. The receptors stem from a person aged 25-39 years with breast cancer.

This chain connects TRBV5-8 to TRBJ2-5; the match to TRBD2 covers 7 bases. The J segment lost 7 bases and the V segment lost 5 bases, leaving 14 bases of the junction unmatched. CDR3 length: 15 amino acids. Germline V gives CDR1 SGHTS, CDR2 YDEGEE. CDR3 DNA: TGTGCCAGCAGGCCTCGACTAGCCCAGTATGTGACCCAGTACTTC. It translates to CASRPRLAQYVTQYF.

V is TRBV19 and J is TRBJ2-1; the match to TRBD2 covers 9 bases. This CDR3 comprises 16 residues. With 5 bases clipped from V and 4 bases from J, the junction kept 9 bases outside the gene matches. Germline assignment: CDR1 LNHDA and CDR2 SQIVND (reference sequence). CDR3 protein: CASSRIAGVSYNEQFF. The CDR3, as DNA: TGTGCCAGTAGTCGGATAGCGGGAGTAAGTTACAATGAGCAGTTCTTC.

The chain employs TRBV4-1 and TRBJ2-7, with a weak D call TRBD1 (5 bases). The CDR3 runs to 14 residues. CDR1 is MGHRA, CDR2 YSYEKL, per germline. The V gene lost 1 base and the J gene lost 4 bases, with 11 bases spanning the gap. The CDR3 spells CASSQAEQAYEQYF. CDR3 DNA: TGCGCCAGCAGCCAAGCTGAACAGGCTTACGAGCAGTACTTC.

This chain connects TRBV18 to TRBJ2-2, with 10 bases matching TRBD1. The V and J ends lost 6 bases and 6 bases, in that order; junction bases with no gene match: 7. Germline V CDR1 and CDR2: KGHSH, LQKENI. This CDR3 has 15 residues. The CDR3 sequence is CASSLGQGTAGELFF. DNA of the CDR3: TGTGCCAGCTCGCTGGGACAGGGGACGGCCGGGGAGCTGTTTTTT.

This clone was seen just once. The chain employs TRBV5-5 and TRBJ1-1; D is uncertain. CDR3 length: 13 residues. Germline CDR1 is SGHKS and CDR2 is YYEKEE (reference sequence). Trimming left V 0 bases short and J 1 base short, with 4 bases between. CDR3: CASSLGPNTEAFF. As DNA, the CDR3 is TGTGCCAGCAGCTTGGGACCGAACACTGAAGCTTTCTTT.

J is TRBJ2-7 and V is TRBV6-1; TRBD1 is a possible D gene (6 bases). V gave up 7 bases and J gave up 0 bases, with 16 bases separating them. CDR1 and CDR2 from the germline V gene are MNHNS and SASEGT. CDR3 length: 15 residues. This CDR3 is CASIGYGTSSYEQYF. DNA for the CDR3: TGTGCCAGCATAGGGTACGGGACATCCTCCTACGAGCAGTACTTC.

The rearrangement uses TRBV10-3 and TRBJ2-1; 9 bases align to TRBD2. V lost 2 bases to trimming and J lost 7 bases; unmatched junction nucleotides: 9. This CDR3 spans 16 amino acids. Germline loops: CDR1 ENHRY, CDR2 SYGVKD. Here the CDR3 DNA reads TGTGCCATCAGTGAGCCCGCTAGCGGGAAAGGTAATGAGCAGTTCTTC. Its protein product is CAISEPASGKGNEQFF.

J is TRBJ1-5 and V is TRBV7-8, with D maybe TRBD1 (5 bases). The CDR3 loop spans 15 amino acids. CDR1 SGHVS and CDR2 FQNEAQ come from the germline V gene. V was cut by 5 bases and J by 5 bases, with 16 bases left in between. The CDR3 sequence: CASSADPGADQPQHF. The CDR3 DNA reads as TGTGCCAGCAGCGCAGACCCCGGGGCTGATCAGCCCCAGCATTTT.